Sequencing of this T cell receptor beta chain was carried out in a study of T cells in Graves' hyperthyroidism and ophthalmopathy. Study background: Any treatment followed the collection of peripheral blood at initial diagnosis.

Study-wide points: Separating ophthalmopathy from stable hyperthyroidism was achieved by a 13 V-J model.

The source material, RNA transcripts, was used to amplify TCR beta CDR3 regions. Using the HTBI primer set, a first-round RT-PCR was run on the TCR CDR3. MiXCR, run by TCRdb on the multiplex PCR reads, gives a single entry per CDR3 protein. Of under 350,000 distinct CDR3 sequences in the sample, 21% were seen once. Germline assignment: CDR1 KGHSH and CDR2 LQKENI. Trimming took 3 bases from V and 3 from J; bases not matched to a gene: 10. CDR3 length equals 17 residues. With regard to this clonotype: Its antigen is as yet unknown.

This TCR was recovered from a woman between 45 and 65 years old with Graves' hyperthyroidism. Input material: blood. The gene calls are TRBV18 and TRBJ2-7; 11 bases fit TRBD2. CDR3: CASSPSLAGGGNYEQYF. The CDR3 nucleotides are TGTGCCAGCTCACCGTCCCTAGCGGGAGGCGGGAACTACGAGCAGTACTTC.